This T cell receptor beta chain was observed in a study of T-cell memory formation after mild COVID-19. Study-level information: TCR clusters showed largely donor specificity. Findings and limits, study-wide: The study found balanced CD4/CD8 in clones contracting day 15 to 85 and a CD4+ lean in later expanders. Several responding clones turned up in pre-infection memory, indicating that cross-reactive memory may have taken part. The study found contracting CD4+ clones mainly in CM and EM and contracting CD8+ clones in EMRA.

Trimming pared 2 bases from V and 4 bases from J, leaving 14 bases between. The germline V gene has CDR1 SNHLY and CDR2 FYNNEI. CDR3 length equals 15 residues. On this clonotype: Its antigen is still unknown.

MiXCR, run by TCRdb on the 5' RACE reads, gives a single entry per CDR3 protein. Of about 88,000 distinct CDR3 sequences listed, 20% to 25% are singletons. The receptor was derived from a young man who had mild COVID-19 (a few samples of this study predate the infection). Cell type and time point are not known. Sequenced input: PBMCs or a T cell subset sorted from them (not recorded which). The gene calls are TRBV2 and TRBJ1-2; a weak D match, TRBD1 (6 bases). Written as DNA, the CDR3 is TGTGCCAGCAGTGAAAGGGCAGGGGAAGGCTATGGCTACACCTTC. It is translated as CASSERAGEGYGYTF.